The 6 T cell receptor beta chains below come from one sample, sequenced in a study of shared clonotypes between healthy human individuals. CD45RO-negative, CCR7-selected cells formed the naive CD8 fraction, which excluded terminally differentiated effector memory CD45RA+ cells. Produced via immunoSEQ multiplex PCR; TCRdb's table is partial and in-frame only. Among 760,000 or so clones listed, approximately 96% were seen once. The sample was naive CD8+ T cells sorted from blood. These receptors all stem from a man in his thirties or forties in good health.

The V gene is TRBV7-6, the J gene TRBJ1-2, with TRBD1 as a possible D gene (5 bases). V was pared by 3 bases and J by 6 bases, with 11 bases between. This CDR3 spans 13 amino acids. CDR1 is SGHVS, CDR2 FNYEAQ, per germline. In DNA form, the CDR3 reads TGTGCCAGCAGCTTCCCCCAGGGAAATGGCTACACCTTC. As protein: CASSFPQGNGYTF.

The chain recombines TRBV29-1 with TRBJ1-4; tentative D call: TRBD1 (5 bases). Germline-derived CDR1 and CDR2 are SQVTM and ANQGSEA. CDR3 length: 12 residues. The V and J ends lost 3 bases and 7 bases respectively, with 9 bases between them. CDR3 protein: CSVEGLGEKLFF. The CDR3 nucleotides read TGCAGCGTTGAGGGGCTTGGTGAAAAACTGTTTTTT.

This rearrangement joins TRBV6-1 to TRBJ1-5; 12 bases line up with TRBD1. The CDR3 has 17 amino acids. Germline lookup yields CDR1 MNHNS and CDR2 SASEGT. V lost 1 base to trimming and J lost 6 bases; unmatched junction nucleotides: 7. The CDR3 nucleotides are TGTGCCAGCAGTGAAGTGGGGACAGGGGGCCTAATTCAGCCCCAGCATTTT. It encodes CASSEVGTGGLIQPQHF.

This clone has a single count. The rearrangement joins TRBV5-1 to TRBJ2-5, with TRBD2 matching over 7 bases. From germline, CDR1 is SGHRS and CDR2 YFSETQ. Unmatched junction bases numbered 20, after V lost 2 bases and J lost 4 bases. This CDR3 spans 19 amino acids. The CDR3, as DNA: TGCGCCAGCAGCTTACTCCCACGAGAAGAGGGACTAATAGGAGAGACCCAGTACTTC. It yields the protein CASSLLPREEGLIGETQYF.

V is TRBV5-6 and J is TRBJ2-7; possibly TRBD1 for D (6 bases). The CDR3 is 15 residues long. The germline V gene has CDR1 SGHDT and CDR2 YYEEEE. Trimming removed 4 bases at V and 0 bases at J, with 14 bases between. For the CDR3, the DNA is TGTGCCAGCAGCGTCCCAGGGGAAGCCTCCTACGAGCAGTACTTC. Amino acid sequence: CASSVPGEASYEQYF.

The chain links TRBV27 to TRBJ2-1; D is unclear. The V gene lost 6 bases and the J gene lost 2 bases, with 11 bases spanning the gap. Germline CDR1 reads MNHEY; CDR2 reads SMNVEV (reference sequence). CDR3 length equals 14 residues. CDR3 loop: CASSDLSTYNEQFF. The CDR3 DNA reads TGTGCCAGCAGCGACCTATCTACCTACAATGAGCAGTTCTTC.